Each of the 15 T cell receptor beta chains below was sequenced from the same sample in a study of T cells in Graves' hyperthyroidism and ophthalmopathy. TCR beta CDR3 sequences were amplified from RNA transcripts. The TCR CDR3 first-round RT-PCR relied on the HTBI primer set. TCRdb re-called the multiplex PCR reads with MiXCR, one entry per CDR3 protein. The repertoire has almost 600,000 distinct CDR3 sequences, 46% of them found once; the top ten carry about 8%. The sequenced material came from peripheral blood or thyroid tissue (not recorded which). These receptor sequences come from a woman between 18 and 29 years old with Graves' hyperthyroidism.

Only one count was recorded for this clonotype. It is likely a read error, because the conserved phenylalanine at the end of the CDR3 is missing. The DNA is left out, because the CDR3 cannot be placed on it with certainty; the CDR3 is given as TCRdb lists it. V gene TRBV20-1 combines with J gene TRBJ1-4; TRBD1 is taken as the D call from the table, unchecked against the DNA. Both ends counted, the CDR3 spans 9 residues. Germline V lookup: CDR1 DFQATT, CDR2 SNEGSKA (reference sequence). The CDR3 sequence: CSAQFLGVL.

The chain employs TRBV7-9 and TRBJ1-5, with TRBD1 as a possible D gene (6 bases). With 1 base removed from V and 7 bases from J, the gap between germline ends came to 14 bases. The CDR3 is 15 residues long. Germline values: CDR1 SEHNR, CDR2 FQNEAQ (reference sequence). CDR3 sequence reads: CASSLGAGVGQPQHF. CDR3 bases: TGTGCCAGCAGCTTAGGTGCAGGGGTTGGACAGCCCCAGCATTTT.

There are many counts of this clonotype. The V gene is TRBV4-1, the J gene TRBJ2-5, with D uncertain. The CDR3 has 16 amino acids. Germline CDR1 and CDR2: MGHRA and YSYEKL. Trimming left V 0 bases short and J 5 bases short, with 16 bases between. CDR3 coding DNA: TGCGCCAGCAGCCAAGATGGACGGTCGCCCAGGGAGACCCAGTACTTC. This gives the protein CASSQDGRSPRETQYF.

In the case of this clonotype: Since a much larger clone is just one base distant, this may be a read error. The chain combines TRBV6-5 with TRBJ1-1, with unresolved D. This CDR3 comprises 13 residues. The germline CDR1 and CDR2 sequences are MNHEY and SVGAGI. The CDR3 reads CACSYQPSTEAFF. The DNA of the CDR3 is TGTGCCTGCAGTTACCAGCCATCCACTGAAGCTTTCTTT.

This clonotype was seen once. The chain carries TRBV7-9 and TRBJ1-2, with TRBD1 identical over 7 bases. This CDR3 is built from 14 residues. V was clipped by 6 bases and J by 5 bases; unmatched bases: 9. Germline V gene lookup returns CDR1 SEHNR and CDR2 FQNEAQ (reference sequence). The CDR3 spells CASRNHQGDYGYTF. As DNA, the CDR3 is TGTGCCAGCAGGAACCATCAGGGGGATTATGGCTACACCTTC.

This clonotype appeared many times. V usage is TRBV5-1 and J usage is TRBJ1-1; perhaps TRBD1 as D (5 bases). Germline CDR1 and CDR2: SGHRS and YFSETQ. The CDR3 spans 13 residues. Trimming removed 9 bases at V and 2 bases at J, with 14 bases between. The CDR3, as DNA: TGCGCCACGCGGACGGGACTTAACACTGAAGCTTTCTTT. As protein: CATRTGLNTEAFF.

This clonotype was counted ten times or more. This chain joins TRBV4-1 and TRBJ2-2, with TRBD2 as a possible D gene (6 bases). Trimming left V 7 bases short and J 1 base short, with 10 bases between. This CDR3 has 14 residues. Germline values: CDR1 MGHRA, CDR2 YSYEKL. The CDR3 bases are TGCGCCAGCAAAGATAGCGGGAACACCGGGGAGCTGTTTTTT. Translation gives CASKDSGNTGELFF.

This clonotype was observed at least ten times. The V gene is TRBV5-1, the J gene TRBJ1-2, with TRBD1 identical over 7 bases. The CDR3 loop spans 16 amino acids. The germline V gene has CDR1 SGHRS and CDR2 YFSETQ. V was pared by 6 bases and J by 0 bases, with 11 bases of the junction left unmatched. The CDR3 coding sequence is TGCGCCAGCACCCGGGGGGGACAGACTACTAACTATGGCTACACCTTC. Amino acid sequence: CASTRGGQTTNYGYTF.

This clonotype was seen many times. J is TRBJ1-2 and V is TRBV4-1; tentatively, D is TRBD1 (6 bases). V lost 2 bases, J lost 0 bases, and 16 bases lay in between. The CDR3 loop spans 17 amino acids. Germline V CDR1 and CDR2: MGHRA, YSYEKL. CDR3: CASSQPARGQSNYGYTF. CDR3 nucleotides: TGCGCCAGCAGCCAACCTGCACGGGGGCAGTCTAACTATGGCTACACCTTC.

This clonotype was observed at least ten times. The gene calls are TRBV9 and TRBJ2-7; 7 positions match TRBD2. Trimming at V came to 4 bases and at J to 7 bases, leaving 2 bases not matched to a gene. Germline-derived CDR1 and CDR2 are SGDLS and YYNGEE. The CDR3 is 11 amino acids. CDR3 protein: CASSKGGEQYF. CDR3 nucleotide sequence: TGTGCCAGCAGCAAGGGAGGGGAGCAGTACTTC.

The table lists this clonotype with a count of one. The CDR3 reads CSVEETGGYEQYF. The CDR3 DNA sequence: TGCAGCGTTGAAGAGACAGGGGGCTACGAGCAGTACTTC. V and J are TRBV29-1 and TRBJ2-7; 9 bases fit TRBD1. Looked up from germline, CDR1 is SQVTM and CDR2 is ANQGSEA. This CDR3 has 13 residues. The J segment lost 3 bases and the V segment lost 0 bases, leaving 0 bases of the junction unmatched.

The chain has TRBV3-1 and TRBJ1-1; D is possibly TRBD1 (6 bases). There are 14 residues in the CDR3. Trimming stripped 4 bases from V and 3 bases from J, with 12 bases between. Looked up from germline, CDR1 is LGHDT and CDR2 is YNNKEL (reference sequence). CDR3 residues: CASSLRAGDTEAFF. In DNA form, the CDR3 reads TGTGCCAGCAGCCTGCGGGCAGGGGACACTGAAGCTTTCTTT.

V gene TRBV29-1 combines with J gene TRBJ1-2; TRBD1 matches 8 bases. With 8 bases clipped from V and 6 bases from J, the junction kept 8 bases outside the gene matches. This CDR3 region has 12 residues. In germline, CDR1 is SQVTM, CDR2 ANQGSEA. The CDR3 nucleotides are TGCAGCTCACCAGACAGGGGAGATGGCTACACCTTC. It is translated as CSSPDRGDGYTF.

The J gene is TRBJ2-7, the V gene TRBV19; D might be TRBD2 (6 bases). CDR1 is LNHDA, CDR2 SQIVND, per germline (reference sequence). There are 14 residues in the CDR3. V shed 3 bases and J shed 5 bases, with 14 bases lying between them. The CDR3 spells CASSMGIGGHEQYF. In DNA form, the CDR3 reads TGTGCCAGTAGTATGGGAATCGGGGGACACGAGCAGTACTTC.

This chain uses TRBV29-1 with TRBJ1-5, with D tentatively TRBD1 (6 bases). Deletions cut 2 bases from V and 7 bases from J, with 12 bases between. The CDR3 contains 13 residues. CDR1 and CDR2 (germline): SQVTM, ANQGSEA. CDR3 loop: CSVEYKGGQPQHF. CDR3 nucleotides: TGCAGCGTTGAATACAAGGGGGGGCAGCCCCAGCATTTT.